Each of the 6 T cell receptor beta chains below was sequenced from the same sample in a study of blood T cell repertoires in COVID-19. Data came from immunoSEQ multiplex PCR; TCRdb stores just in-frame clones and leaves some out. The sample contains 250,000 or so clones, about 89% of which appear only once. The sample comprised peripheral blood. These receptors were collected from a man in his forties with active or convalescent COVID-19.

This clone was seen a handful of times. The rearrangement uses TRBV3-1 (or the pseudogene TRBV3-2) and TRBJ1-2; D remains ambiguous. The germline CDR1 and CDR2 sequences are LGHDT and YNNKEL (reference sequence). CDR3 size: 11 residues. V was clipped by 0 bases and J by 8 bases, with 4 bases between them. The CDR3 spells CASSQDLGYTF. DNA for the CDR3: TGTGCCAGCAGCCAAGATCTAGGCTACACCTTC.

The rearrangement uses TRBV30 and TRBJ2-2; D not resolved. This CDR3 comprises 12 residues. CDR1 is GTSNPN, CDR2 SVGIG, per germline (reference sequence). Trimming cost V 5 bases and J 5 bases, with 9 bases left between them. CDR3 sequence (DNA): TGTGCCTGGCAAGACTTGACCGGGGAGCTGTTTTTT. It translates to CAWQDLTGELFF. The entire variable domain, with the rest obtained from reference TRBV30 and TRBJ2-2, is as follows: SQTIHQWPATLVQPVGSPLSLECTVEGTSNPNLYWYRQAAGRGLQLLFYSVGIGQISSEVPQNLSASRPQDRQFILSSKKLLLSDSGFYLCAWQDLTGELFFGEGSRLTVL.

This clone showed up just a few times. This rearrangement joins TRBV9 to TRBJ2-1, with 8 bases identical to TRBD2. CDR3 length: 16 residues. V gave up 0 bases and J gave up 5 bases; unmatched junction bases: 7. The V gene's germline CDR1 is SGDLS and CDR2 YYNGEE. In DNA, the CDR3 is TGTGCCAGCAGCGTAGGTGGACTAGCAATAAACAATGAGCAGTTCTTC. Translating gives CASSVGGLAINNEQFF.

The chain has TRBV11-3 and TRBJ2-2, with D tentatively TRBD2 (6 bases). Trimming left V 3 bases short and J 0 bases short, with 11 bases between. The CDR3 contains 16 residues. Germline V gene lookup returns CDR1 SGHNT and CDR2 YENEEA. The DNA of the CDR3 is TGTGCCAGCAGCTTCGAACTAGCCGCGAACACCGGGGAGCTGTTTTTT. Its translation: CASSFELAANTGELFF.

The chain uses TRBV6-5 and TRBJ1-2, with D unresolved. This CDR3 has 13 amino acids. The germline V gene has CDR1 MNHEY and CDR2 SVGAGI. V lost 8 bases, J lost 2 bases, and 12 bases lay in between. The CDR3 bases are TGTGCCAGCTCGTGGAAGACAAACTATGGCTACACCTTC. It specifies CASSWKTNYGYTF.

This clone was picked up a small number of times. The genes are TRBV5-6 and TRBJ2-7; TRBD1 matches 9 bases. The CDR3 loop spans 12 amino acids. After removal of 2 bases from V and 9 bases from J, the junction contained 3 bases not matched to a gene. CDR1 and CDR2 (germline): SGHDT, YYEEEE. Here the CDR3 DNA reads TGTGCCAGCAGCTTTCGACAGGGGGTGCAGTACTTC. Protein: CASSFRQGVQYF.